This T cell receptor (beta chain) was profiled in a study of shared clonotypes between healthy human individuals. The test was conducted at deep level. Clones were sequenced by immunoSEQ multiplex PCR, and TCRdb holds only the in-frame ones, with some missing. The data contain more than 900,000 clones, approximately 80% of them singletons. Per the germline V gene, CDR1 is MGHRA and CDR2 is YSYEKL. The CDR3 covers 15 residues. Trimming stripped 0 bases from V and 7 bases from J, with 13 bases between. The chain has TRBV4-1 and TRBJ1-3; D unresolved. The specimen sequenced was memory CD4+ T cells from PBMCs. As for subset: CD45RA-negative fraction. The clonotype originates from a man in his late teens or twenties in good health. Some clones in this sample may be carry-over from other donors' samples. CDR3 in DNA: TGCGCCAGCAGCCAAGATTTCGGGAATCGGAACACCATATATTTT. Protein: CASSQDFGNRNTIYF.